The clone carrying this T cell receptor beta chain was detected only once. TCRdb keeps only in-frame clones here, not all; method: immunoSEQ multiplex PCR. The sample records about 150,000 clones, 86% being singletons. Germline loops: CDR1 SNHLY, CDR2 FYNNEI. The CDR3 covers 16 residues. Trimming cost V 4 bases and J 5 bases; bases outside gene matches: 9. This record comes from a study of cytomegalovirus exposure and HLA in healthy donors. The chain couples TRBV2 to TRBJ2-3; 10 bases are a match to TRBD2. The clonotype originates from a man younger than 30 in good health and CMV-seropositive. Sequenced sample: PBMCs. CDR3 bases: TGTGCCAGCAGTGTAGGAGCGGGGGGGCCGCAAGATACGCAGTATTTT. It translates to CASSVGAGGPQDTQYF.